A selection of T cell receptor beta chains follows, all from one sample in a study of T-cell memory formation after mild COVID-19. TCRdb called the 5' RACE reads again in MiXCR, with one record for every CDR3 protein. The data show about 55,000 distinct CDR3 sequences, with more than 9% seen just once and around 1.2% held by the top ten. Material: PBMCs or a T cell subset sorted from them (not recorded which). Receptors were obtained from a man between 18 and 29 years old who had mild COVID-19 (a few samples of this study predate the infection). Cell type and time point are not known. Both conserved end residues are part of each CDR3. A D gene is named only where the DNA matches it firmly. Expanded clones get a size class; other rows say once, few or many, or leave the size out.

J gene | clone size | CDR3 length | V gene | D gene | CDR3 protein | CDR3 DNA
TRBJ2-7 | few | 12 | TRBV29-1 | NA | CSVVDRLYEQYF | TGCAGCGTTGTCGATCGATTATACGAGCAGTACTTC
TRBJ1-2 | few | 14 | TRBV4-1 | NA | CASSPASERRGYTF | TGCGCCAGCAGCCCAGCATCGGAGCGTCGTGGCTACACCTTC
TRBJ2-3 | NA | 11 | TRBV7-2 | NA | CASSPRGTQYF | TGTGCCAGCAGCCCCCGGGGTACGCAGTATTTT
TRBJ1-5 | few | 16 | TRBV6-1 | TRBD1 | CASVPSRQGKNQPQHF | TGTGCCAGCGTGCCCAGTCGACAGGGAAAAAATCAGCCCCAGCATTTT
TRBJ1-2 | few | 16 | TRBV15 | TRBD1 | CATSRDFGQAAYGYTF | TGTGCCACCAGCAGAGACTTTGGACAGGCTGCCTATGGCTACACCTTC
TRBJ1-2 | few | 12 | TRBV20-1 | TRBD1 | CSADTGGSGYTF | TGCAGTGCGGATACAGGGGGCTCGGGCTACACCTTC
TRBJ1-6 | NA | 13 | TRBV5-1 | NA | CASSLGQAQPLHF | TGCGCCAGCAGCTTGGGACAGGCGCAACCCCTCCACTTT
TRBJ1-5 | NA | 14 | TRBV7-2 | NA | CASSIGPGDQPQHF | TGTGCCAGCAGCATAGGGCCGGGTGATCAGCCCCAGCATTTT
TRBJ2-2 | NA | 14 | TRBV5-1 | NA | CASSWKSNTGELFF | TGCGCCAGCAGCTGGAAATCGAACACCGGGGAGCTGTTTTTT
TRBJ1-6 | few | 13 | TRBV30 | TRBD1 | CASSRGTETPLHF | TGTGCCTCCTCTAGGGGGACAGAAACACCCCTCCACTTT
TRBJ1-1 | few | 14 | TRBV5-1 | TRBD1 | CASSPQGAKTEAFF | TGCGCCAGCAGCCCACAGGGGGCGAAAACTGAAGCTTTCTTT
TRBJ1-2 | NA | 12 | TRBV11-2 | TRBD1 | CASSRQGNGYTF | TGTGCCAGCAGCCGACAGGGAAATGGCTACACCTTC
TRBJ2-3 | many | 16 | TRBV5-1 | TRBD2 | CASSNRSGLTTDTQYF | TGCGCCAGCAGCAACCGTTCGGGACTAACCACAGATACGCAGTATTTT
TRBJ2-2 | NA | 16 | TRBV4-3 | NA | CASSQAVQGRTGELFF | TGCGCCAGCAGCCAAGCGGTACAGGGGAGGACCGGGGAGCTGTTTTTT
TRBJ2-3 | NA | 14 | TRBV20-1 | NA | CSARVGGDTDTQYF | TGCAGTGCTAGAGTAGGGGGGGACACAGATACGCAGTATTTT
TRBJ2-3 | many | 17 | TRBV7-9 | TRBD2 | CASSPRTSGGNTDTQYF | TGTGCCAGCAGCCCCCGGACTAGCGGGGGGAATACAGATACGCAGTATTTT
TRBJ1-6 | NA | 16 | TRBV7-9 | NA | CASSPGSAGPNSPLHF | TGTGCCAGCAGCCCAGGGTCGGCAGGACCTAATTCACCCCTCCACTTT
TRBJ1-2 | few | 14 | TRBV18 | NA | CASSPLGPGHGYTF | TGTGCCAGCTCACCCCTGGGTCCGGGGCATGGCTACACCTTC
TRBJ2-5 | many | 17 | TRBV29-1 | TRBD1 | CSVEDPRDRGFSETQYF | TGCAGCGTTGAAGACCCGCGGGACAGGGGGTTTTCGGAGACCCAGTACTTC
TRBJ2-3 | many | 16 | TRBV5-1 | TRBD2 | CASSTAGDPYTDTQYF | TGCGCCAGCAGCACGGCGGGGGACCCTTACACAGATACGCAGTATTTT
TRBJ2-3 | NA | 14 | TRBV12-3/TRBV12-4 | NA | CASSLGLGADTQYF | TGTGCCAGCAGTCTCGGCCTAGGGGCAGATACGCAGTATTTT
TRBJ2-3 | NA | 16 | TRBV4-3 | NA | CASSPAGAHSTDTQYF | TGCGCCAGCAGCCCAGCAGGGGCCCATAGCACAGATACGCAGTATTTT
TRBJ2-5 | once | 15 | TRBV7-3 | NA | CASSLGGTEKETQYF | TGTGCCAGCAGCTTAGGCGGGACAGAGAAAGAGACCCAGTACTTC
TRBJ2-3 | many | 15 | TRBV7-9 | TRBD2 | CASSEGLAGSGTQYF | TGTGCCTCTTCGGAGGGCCTAGCGGGTTCTGGGACGCAGTATTTT
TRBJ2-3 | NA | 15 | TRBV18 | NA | CASSSTGGGTDTQYF | TGTGCCAGCTCGTCCACAGGGGGGGGCACAGATACGCAGTATTTT
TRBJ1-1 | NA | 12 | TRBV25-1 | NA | CASSESDTEAFF | TGTGCCAGCAGTGAATCGGACACTGAAGCTTTCTTT
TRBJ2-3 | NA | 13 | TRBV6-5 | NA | CASSQPSTDTQYF | TGTGCCAGCAGTCAGCCTTCCACAGATACGCAGTATTTT
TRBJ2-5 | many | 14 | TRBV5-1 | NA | CASSLQPGDETQYF | TGCGCCAGCAGCTTACAGCCCGGCGACGAGACCCAGTACTTC
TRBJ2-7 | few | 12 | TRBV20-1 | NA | CSAEDSSTKQYF | TGCAGTGCTGAGGACAGTTCTACGAAGCAGTACTTC
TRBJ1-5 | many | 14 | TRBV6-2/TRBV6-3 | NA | CASSYGMTQGPQHF | TGTGCCAGCAGTTACGGTATGACGCAAGGGCCCCAGCATTTT
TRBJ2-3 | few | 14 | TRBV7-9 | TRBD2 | CASSPSGGDGTQYF | TGTGCCAGCAGCCCCAGCGGGGGGGACGGTACGCAGTATTTT
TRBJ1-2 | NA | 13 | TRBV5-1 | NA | CASSLFLNTGYTF | TGCGCCAGCAGCTTGTTTTTAAACACTGGCTACACCTTC
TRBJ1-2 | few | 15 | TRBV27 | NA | CASMLTGLGGYGYTF | TGTGCCAGCATGCTAACAGGTCTTGGGGGCTATGGCTACACCTTC
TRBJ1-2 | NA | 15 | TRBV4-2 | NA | CASSQEVDGNYGYTF | TGTGCCAGCAGCCAAGAGGTCGATGGTAACTATGGCTACACCTTC
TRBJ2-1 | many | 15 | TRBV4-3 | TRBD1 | CASSQDQTGYNEQFF | TGCGCCAGCAGCCAAGATCAGACAGGGTACAATGAGCAGTTCTTC
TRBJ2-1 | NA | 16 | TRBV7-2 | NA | CASSLVLHRQIGEQFF | TGTGCCAGCAGCTTAGTTTTGCACAGGCAAATTGGTGAGCAGTTCTTC
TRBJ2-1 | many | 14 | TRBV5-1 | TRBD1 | CASRQVGGAGEQFF | TGCGCCAGCCGGCAAGTAGGGGGCGCGGGTGAGCAGTTCTTC
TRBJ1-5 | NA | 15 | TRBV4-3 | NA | CASSQDIRDGQPQHF | TGCGCCAGCAGCCAAGATATCCGGGATGGTCAGCCCCAGCATTTT
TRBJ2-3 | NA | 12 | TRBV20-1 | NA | CSGHDAGDTQYF | TGCAGTGGGCATGATGCAGGCGATACGCAGTATTTT
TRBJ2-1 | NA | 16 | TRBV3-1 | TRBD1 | CASSLGQGDSYNEQFF | TGTGCCAGCAGCCTCGGACAGGGGGACTCCTACAATGAGCAGTTCTTC
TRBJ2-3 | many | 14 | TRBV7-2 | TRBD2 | CASSFGGGSDTQYF | TGTGCCAGCAGCTTCGGCGGGGGGTCAGATACGCAGTATTTT
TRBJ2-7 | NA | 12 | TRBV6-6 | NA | CASSTGPYEQYF | TGTGCCAGCAGTACCGGTCCCTACGAGCAGTACTTC
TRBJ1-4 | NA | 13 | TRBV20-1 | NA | CSANLKGGEKLFF | TGCAGTGCGAATCTTAAGGGGGGTGAAAAACTGTTTTTT
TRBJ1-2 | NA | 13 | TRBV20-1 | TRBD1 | CSARDRDRRGYTF | TGCAGTGCTAGAGACCGGGACAGGCGGGGCTACACCTTC
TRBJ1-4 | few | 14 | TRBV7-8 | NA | CASSQNIAGEKLFF | TGTGCCAGCAGCCAAAACATCGCCGGGGAAAAACTGTTTTTT
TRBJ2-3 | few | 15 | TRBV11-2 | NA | CASSLDSIQGDTQYF | TGTGCCAGCAGCTTAGACAGCATACAAGGGGATACGCAGTATTTT
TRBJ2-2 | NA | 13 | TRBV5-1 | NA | CASRTGTTGELFF | TGCGCCAGCAGGACAGGAACCACCGGGGAGCTGTTTTTT
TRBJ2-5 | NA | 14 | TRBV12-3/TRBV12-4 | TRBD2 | CASSRGLAEETQYF | TGTGCCAGCAGCCGCGGACTAGCGGAAGAGACCCAGTACTTC
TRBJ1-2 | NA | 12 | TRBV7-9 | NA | CASSTGDYGYTF | TGTGCCAGCAGCACGGGAGATTATGGCTACACCTTC
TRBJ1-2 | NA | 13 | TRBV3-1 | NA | CASSERQANGYTF | TGTGCCAGCAGCGAGAGACAGGCTAATGGCTACACCTTC
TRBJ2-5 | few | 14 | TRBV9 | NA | CASSVGGAYETQYF | TGTGCCAGCAGCGTAGGGGGGGCTTACGAGACCCAGTACTTC
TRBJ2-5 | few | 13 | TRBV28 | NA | CASTLGGTATQYF | TGTGCCAGCACTCTCGGGGGTACCGCGACCCAGTACTTC
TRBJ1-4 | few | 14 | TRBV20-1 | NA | CSASPDSQNEKLFF | TGCAGTGCTAGTCCTGACAGCCAGAATGAAAAACTGTTTTTT
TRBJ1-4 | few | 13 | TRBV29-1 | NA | CSGGSVAGEKLFF | TGCAGCGGGGGTTCGGTGGCGGGTGAAAAACTGTTTTTT
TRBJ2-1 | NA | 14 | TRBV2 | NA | CASSREGGYNEQFF | TGTGCCAGCAGTAGGGAAGGGGGCTACAATGAGCAGTTCTTC
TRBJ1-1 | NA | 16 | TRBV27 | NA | CASSRAVGRRNTEAFF | TGTGCCAGCAGCCGAGCGGTAGGGCGGAGGAACACTGAAGCTTTCTTT
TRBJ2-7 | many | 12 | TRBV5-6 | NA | CASSPGQDEQYF | TGTGCCAGCAGCCCCGGTCAGGACGAGCAGTACTTC